This entry describes one TCR beta chain. Methods used by the authors: For nucleated cells, counts were estimated from reference gene primer amplification. Here immunoSEQ multiplex PCR was the method, and the copy in TCRdb shows in-frame clones only, minus some. V, J and clone size reflect that table, while D and trimming were determined from the DNA. Found here are 260,000 or so clones, approximately 86% of them singletons; the top ten hold 0.7%. The sample is drawn from a study of blood T cell repertoires in COVID-19. Looking at the study overall: Acute and convalescent COVID-19 specimens originated in the United States, Italy and Spain. The cDNA or gDNA used as material had been derived from T cells, B-cell-depleted T cells, or PBMCs.

From germline, CDR1 is MDHEN and CDR2 SYDVKM. CDR3 length: 13 amino acids. Trimming pared 6 bases from V and 3 bases from J, leaving 12 bases between. The sequenced sample consisted of peripheral blood. This TCR came from a human donor in a cohort sampled during active COVID-19. The chain couples TRBV28 to TRBJ2-7; perhaps TRBD1 as D (5 bases). CDR3 in DNA: TGTGCCAGCAGCCCCGACAGATTCTACGAGCAGTACTTC. It translates to CASSPDRFYEQYF.